This record covers a single TCR beta chain. Antigen specificity is unknown. The germline V gene has CDR1 LGHDT and CDR2 YNNKEL (reference sequence). The CDR3 spans 15 residues. Trimming pared 5 bases from V and 4 bases from J, leaving 17 bases between. CD4+ T cells from unexposed donors were obtained before the COVID-19 pandemic (2011-2018). After approximately 10 days of culture, CD4+ T cells were isolated. As cell numbers allowed, unexposed-donor CD4+ T cells faced SARS-CoV-2 S/N and four cold-coronavirus spikes. The data stem from a study of CD4 T cells in relation to SARS-CoV-2 and coronaviruses. The wider study: After 10 days of antigen culture, PBMC TCR beta CDR3s were sequenced. No peptide or an HIV-1 Nef peptide pool served as negative control.

Produced via immunoSEQ multiplex PCR; TCRdb's table is partial and in-frame only. The table includes 25,000 or so clones, about 70% detected once. Study-level findings and limits: Pre-pandemic and post-infection samples never came from the same donor.

This sequence was found in a human donor in good health. This chain joins TRBV3-1 (or the pseudogene TRBV3-2) and TRBJ1-2; tentatively, D is TRBD1 (6 bases). The sample taken for sequencing was CD4+ T cells from PBMCs, cultured in vitro. CDR3: CASSFGGPESYGYTF. The CDR3 DNA follows: TGTGCCAGCAGCTTCGGGGGGCCGGAGAGCTATGGCTACACCTTC.